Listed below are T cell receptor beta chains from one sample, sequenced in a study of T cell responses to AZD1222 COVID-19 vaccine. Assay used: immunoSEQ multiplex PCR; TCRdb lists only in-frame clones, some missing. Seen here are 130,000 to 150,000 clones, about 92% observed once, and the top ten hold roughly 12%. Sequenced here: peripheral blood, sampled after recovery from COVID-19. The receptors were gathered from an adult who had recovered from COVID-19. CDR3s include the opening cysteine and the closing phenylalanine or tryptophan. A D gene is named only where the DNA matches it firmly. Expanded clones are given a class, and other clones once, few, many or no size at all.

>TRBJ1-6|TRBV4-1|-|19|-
TGCGCCAGCAGCCAAGAGCGGTTCGGCAGGGACGAAGTTTATTCACCCCTCCACTTT
CASSQERFGRDEVYSPLHF
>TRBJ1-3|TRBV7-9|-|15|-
TGTGCCAGCAGTTCCGGACAGTCCAATGGAAACACCATATATTTT
CASSSGQSNGNTIYF
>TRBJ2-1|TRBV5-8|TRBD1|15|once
TGTGCCAGCAGCACGGGACAGGTTTGGGACAATGAGCAGTTCTTC
CASSTGQVWDNEQFF
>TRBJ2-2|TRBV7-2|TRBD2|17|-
TGTGCCAGCAGCTCCCGGTTGACTAGCCAGAACACCGGGGAGCTGTTTTTT
CASSSRLTSQNTGELFF
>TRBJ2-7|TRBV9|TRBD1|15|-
TGTGCCAGCAGCGTAGCGGACAGGGGGACCTACGAGCAGTACTTC
CASSVADRGTYEQYF
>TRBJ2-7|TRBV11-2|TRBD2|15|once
TGTGCCAGCAGCTTTAGTAGCGGGAGTGGATACGAGCAGTACTTC
CASSFSSGSGYEQYF
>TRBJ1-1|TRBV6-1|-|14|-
TGTGCCAGCAGTGAAGCCCCCGCTTACGCTGAAGCTTTCTTT
CASSEAPAYAEAFF
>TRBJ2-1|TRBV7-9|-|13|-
TGTGCCAGCAGCTTAGGGCCCGGGAATGAGCAGTTCTTC
CASSLGPGNEQFF
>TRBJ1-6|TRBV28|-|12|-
TGTGCCAGCAGCCTGAAAGACTCACCCCTCCACTTT
CASSLKDSPLHF
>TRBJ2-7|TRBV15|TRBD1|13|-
TGTGCCACCAGCAGAGAGACAGGGCGAGAGCAGTACTTC
CATSRETGREQYF
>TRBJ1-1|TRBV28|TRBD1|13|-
TGTGCCAGCACTCCAGGGACAGCCTCTGGGGCTTTCTTT
CASTPGTASGAFF
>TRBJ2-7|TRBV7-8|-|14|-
TGTGCCAGCAGCCTAGACGGTGTCTCCTACGAGCAGTACTTC
CASSLDGVSYEQYF
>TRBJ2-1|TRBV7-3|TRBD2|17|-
TGTGCCAGCAGCTTAAACGGACTAGCGGGAGCCTACAATGAGCAGTTCTTC
CASSLNGLAGAYNEQFF
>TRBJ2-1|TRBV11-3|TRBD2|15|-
TGTGCCAGCAGCTTCGGAACTAGCGAAAACAATGAGCAGTTCTTC
CASSFGTSENNEQFF
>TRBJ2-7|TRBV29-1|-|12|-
TGCAGCGTTGTTGGCGGCACCTACGAGCAGTACTTC
CSVVGGTYEQYF
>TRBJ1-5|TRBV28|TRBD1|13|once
TGTGCCACCACCACAGGGGGACAGCAGCCCCAGCATTTT
CATTTGGQQPQHF
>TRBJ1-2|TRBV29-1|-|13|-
TGCAGCGTTGAAAAGGACCAAAGCTATGGCTACACCTTC
CSVEKDQSYGYTF